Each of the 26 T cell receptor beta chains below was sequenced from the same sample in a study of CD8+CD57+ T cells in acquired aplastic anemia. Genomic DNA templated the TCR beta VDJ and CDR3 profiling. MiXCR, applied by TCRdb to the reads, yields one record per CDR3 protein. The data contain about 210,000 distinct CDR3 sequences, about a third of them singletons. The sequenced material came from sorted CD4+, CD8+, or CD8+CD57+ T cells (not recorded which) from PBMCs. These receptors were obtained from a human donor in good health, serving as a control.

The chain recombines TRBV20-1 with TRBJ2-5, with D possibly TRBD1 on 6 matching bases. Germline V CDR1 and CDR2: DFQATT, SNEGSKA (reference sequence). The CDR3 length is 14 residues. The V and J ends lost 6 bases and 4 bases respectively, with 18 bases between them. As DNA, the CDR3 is TGCAGTGCCAGCAGCCAGGGCAGGGGAGAGACCCAGTACTTC. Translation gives CSASSQGRGETQYF.

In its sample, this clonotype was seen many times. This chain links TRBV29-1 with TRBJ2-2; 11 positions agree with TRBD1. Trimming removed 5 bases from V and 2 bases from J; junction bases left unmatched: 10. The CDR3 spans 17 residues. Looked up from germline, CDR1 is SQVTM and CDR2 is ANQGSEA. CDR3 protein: CSVTTGTGGLNTGELFF. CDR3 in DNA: TGCAGCGTTACTACCGGGACAGGGGGATTAAACACCGGGGAGCTGTTTTTT.

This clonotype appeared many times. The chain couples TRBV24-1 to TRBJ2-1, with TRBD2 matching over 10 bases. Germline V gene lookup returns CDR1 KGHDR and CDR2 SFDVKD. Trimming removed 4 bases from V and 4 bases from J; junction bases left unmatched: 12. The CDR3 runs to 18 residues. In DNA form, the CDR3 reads TGTGCCACCAGTGAAAGACTAGCGGGCCGAGCCATATACAATGAGCAGTTCTTC. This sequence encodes CATSERLAGRAIYNEQFF.

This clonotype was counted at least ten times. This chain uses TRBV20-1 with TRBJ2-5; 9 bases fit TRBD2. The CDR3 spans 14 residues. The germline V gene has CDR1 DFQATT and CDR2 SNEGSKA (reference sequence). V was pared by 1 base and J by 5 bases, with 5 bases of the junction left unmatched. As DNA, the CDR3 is TGCAGTGCTAGAGGCGGGGGGGCCCGGGAGACCCAGTACTTC. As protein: CSARGGGARETQYF.

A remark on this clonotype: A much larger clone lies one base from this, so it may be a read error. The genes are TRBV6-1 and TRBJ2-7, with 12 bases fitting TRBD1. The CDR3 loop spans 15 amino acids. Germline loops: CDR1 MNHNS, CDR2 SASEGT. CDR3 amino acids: CASNTGTGGTYEQCF. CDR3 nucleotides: TGTGCCAGCAATACCGGGACAGGGGGCACTTACGAGCAGTGCTTC.

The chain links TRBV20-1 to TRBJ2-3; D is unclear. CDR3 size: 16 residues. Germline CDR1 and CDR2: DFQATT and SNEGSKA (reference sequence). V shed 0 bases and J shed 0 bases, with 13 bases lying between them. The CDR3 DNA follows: TGCAGTGCTAGAGATAGGTCCAGGCTAAGCACAGATACGCAGTATTTT. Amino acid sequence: CSARDRSRLSTDTQYF.

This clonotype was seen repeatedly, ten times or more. This chain's CDR3 is CASSQEDRGRDGYTF. The DNA for the CDR3 is TGTGCCAGCAGCCAAGAAGACAGGGGGCGAGATGGCTACACCTTC. The chain combines TRBV4-2 with TRBJ1-2, with TRBD1 matching 10 bases. With 0 bases clipped from V and 6 bases from J, the junction kept 4 bases outside the gene matches. Per germline, CDR1 LGHNA and CDR2 YNFKEQ. The CDR3 length is 15 residues.

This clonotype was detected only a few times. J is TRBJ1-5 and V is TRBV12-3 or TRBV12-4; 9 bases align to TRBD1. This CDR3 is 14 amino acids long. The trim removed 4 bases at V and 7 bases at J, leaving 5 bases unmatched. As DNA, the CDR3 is TGTGCCAGCAGTTGGCACAGGGGGCAACAGCCCCAGCATTTT. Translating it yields CASSWHRGQQPQHF.

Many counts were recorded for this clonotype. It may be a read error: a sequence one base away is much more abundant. In DNA form, the CDR3 reads TGTGCCAGCAGGGGGGCTGGGGTTAATTCACCCCCCCACTTT. As protein: CASRGAGVNSPPHF. The gene calls are TRBV2 and TRBJ1-6; maybe TRBD1 (6 bases). Germline V gene data show CDR1 as SNHLY and CDR2 as FYNNEI. This CDR3 comprises 14 residues.

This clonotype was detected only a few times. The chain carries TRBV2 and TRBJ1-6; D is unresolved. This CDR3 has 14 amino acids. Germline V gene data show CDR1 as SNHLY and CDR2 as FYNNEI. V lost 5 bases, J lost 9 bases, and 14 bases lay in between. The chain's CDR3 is CASSFSEHGSPLHF. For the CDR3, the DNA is TGTGCCAGCAGTTTTTCAGAGCATGGTTCACCCCTCCACTTT.

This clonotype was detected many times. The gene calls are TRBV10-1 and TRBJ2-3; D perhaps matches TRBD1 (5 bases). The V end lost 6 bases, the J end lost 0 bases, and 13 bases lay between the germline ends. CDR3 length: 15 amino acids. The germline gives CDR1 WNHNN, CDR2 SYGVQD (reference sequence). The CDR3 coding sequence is TGCGCCAGCAGAGAGACAGCCTCAAGCACAGATACGCAGTATTTT. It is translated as CASRETASSTDTQYF.

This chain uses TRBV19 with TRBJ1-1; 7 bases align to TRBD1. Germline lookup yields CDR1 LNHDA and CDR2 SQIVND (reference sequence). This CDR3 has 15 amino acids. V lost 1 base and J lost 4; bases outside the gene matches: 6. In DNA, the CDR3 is TGTGCCAGTAGTATAGGAGACAGGGAGGGCACTGAAGCTTTCTTT. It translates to CASSIGDREGTEAFF.

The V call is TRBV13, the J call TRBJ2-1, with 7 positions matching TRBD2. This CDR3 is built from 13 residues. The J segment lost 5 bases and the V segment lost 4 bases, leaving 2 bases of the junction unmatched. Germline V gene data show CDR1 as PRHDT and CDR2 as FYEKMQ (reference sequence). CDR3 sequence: CASSSRGDNEQFF. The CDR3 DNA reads TGTGCCAGCAGCTCCCGGGGGGACAATGAGCAGTTCTTC.

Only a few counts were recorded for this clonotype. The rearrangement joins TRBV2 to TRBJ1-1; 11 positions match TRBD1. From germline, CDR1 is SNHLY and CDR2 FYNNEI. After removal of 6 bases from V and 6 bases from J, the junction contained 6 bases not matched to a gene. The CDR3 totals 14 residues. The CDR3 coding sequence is TGTGCCAGCAGCCAGCCGGGACAGGGGGCTGAAGCTTTCTTT. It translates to CASSQPGQGAEAFF.

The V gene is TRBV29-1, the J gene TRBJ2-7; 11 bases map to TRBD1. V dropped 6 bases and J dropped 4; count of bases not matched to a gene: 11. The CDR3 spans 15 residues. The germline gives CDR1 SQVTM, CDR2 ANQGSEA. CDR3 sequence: CSVTTWTGGLYEQYF. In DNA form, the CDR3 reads TGCAGCGTCACCACTTGGACAGGGGGCTTGTACGAGCAGTACTTC.

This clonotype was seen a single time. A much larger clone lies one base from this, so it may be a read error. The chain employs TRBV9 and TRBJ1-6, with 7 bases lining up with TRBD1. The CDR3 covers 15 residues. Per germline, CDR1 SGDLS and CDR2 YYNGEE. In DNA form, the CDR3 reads TGTGCCCGCAGTCAAACAGGGGCCTCTAATTCACCCCTCCACTTT. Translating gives CARSQTGASNSPLHF.

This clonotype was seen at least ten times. CDR3 nucleotides: TGTGCCAGCAGTGATCGAGGACAGGTTAATGAAAAACTGTTTTTT. Its protein product is CASSDRGQVNEKLFF. The rearrangement uses TRBV2 and TRBJ1-4; 7 bases agree with TRBD1. This CDR3 is built from 15 residues. The V gene end was trimmed by 3 bases and the J gene end by 4 bases; junction bases not matched to a gene: 5. Germline V gene sequence: CDR1 SNHLY, CDR2 FYNNEI.

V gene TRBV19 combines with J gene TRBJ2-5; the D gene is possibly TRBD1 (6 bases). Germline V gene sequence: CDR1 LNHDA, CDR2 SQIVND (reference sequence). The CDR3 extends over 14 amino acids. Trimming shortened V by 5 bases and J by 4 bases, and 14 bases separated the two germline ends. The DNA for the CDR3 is TGTGCCAGTAGTCCTAGGGGGATCCGAGAGACCCAGTACTTC. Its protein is CASSPRGIRETQYF.

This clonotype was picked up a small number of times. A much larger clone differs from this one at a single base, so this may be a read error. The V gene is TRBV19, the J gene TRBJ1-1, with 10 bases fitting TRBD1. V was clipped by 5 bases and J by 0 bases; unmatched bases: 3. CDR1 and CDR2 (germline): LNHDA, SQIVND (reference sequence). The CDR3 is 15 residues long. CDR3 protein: CASSADRGMNTEAFF. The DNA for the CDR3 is TGTGCCAGTAGTGCGGACAGGGGGATGAACACTGAAGCTTTCTTT.

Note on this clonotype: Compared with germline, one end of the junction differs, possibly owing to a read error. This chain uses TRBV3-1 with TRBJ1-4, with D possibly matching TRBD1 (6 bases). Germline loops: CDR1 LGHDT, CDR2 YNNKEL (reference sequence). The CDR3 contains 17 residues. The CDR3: CASSKDTGGSTNEKLFF. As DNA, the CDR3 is TGTGCCAGCAGCAAAGATACGGGGGGCTCAACTAATGAAAAACTGTTTTTT.

The CDR3 loop is CARPTSYEQYF. The CDR3 coding sequence is TGTGCCAGACCCACCTCCTACGAGCAGTACTTC. This rearrangement joins TRBV19 to TRBJ2-7; D ambiguous. The V end was cut by 9 bases, the J end by 0 bases, with 6 bases between. Germline loops: CDR1 LNHDA, CDR2 SQIVND (reference sequence). This CDR3 is built from 11 residues.

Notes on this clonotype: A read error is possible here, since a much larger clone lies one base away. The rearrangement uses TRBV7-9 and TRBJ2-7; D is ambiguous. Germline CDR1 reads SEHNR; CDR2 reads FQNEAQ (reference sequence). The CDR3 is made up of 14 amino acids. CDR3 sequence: CAGSLGRTSYEQYF. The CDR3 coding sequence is TGTGCCGGCAGCTTAGGCCGGACCTCCTACGAGCAGTACTTC.

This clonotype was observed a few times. As DNA, the CDR3 is TGTGCCAGCAGTTTAAGGGGAACTAGCAATCAGCCCCAGCATTTT. It encodes CASSLRGTSNQPQHF. The chain has TRBV27 and TRBJ1-5, with D perhaps matching TRBD1 (5 bases). In germline, CDR1 is MNHEY, CDR2 SMNVEV (reference sequence). V was trimmed by 2 bases and J by 0 bases, leaving 8 bases between them. The CDR3 is made up of 15 amino acids.

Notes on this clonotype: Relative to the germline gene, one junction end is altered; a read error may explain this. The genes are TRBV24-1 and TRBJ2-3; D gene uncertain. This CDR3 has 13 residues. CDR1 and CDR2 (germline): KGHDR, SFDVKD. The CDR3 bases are TGTGCCAGCAGTTCAAGGGCATCTGATACGCAGTATTTT. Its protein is CASSSRASDTQYF.

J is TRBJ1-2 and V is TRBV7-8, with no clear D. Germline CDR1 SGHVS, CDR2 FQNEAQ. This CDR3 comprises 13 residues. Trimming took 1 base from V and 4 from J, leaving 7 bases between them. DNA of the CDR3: TGTGCCAGCAGCTTAGGACGGCTCTATGGCTACACCTTC. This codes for CASSLGRLYGYTF.

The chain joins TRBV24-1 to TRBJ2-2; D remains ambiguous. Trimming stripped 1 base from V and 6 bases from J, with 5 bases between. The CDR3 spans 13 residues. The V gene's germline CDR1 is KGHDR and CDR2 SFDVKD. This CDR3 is CATSDFAAGELFF. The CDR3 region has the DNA TGTGCCACCAGTGATTTCGCTGCCGGGGAGCTGTTTTTT.